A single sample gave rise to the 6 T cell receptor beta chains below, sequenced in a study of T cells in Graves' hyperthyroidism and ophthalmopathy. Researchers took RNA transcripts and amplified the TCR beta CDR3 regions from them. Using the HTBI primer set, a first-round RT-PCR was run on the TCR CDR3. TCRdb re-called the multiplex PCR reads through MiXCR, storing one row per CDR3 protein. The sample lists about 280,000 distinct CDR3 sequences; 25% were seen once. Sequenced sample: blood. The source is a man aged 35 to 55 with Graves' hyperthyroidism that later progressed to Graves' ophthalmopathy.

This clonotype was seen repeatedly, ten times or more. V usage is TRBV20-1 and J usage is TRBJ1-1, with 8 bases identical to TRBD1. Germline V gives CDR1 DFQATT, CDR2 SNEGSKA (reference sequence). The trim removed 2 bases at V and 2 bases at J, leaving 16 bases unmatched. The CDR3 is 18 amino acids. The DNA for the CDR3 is TGCAGTGCTAGAACACCCGTTGGGACAGGACACCTCAACACTGAAGCTTTCTTT. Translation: CSARTPVGTGHLNTEAFF.

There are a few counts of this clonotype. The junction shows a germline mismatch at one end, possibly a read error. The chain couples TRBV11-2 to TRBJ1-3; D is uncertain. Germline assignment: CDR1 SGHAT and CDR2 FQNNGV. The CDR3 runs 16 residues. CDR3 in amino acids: CASSPPGISAGSTIYF. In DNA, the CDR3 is TGTGCCAGCAGCCCACCGGGGATATCGGCTGGAAGCACCATATATTTT. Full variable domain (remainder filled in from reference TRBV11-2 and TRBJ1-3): EAGVAQSPRYKIIEKRQSVAFWCNPISGHATLYWYQQILGQGPKLLIQFQNNGVVDDSQLPKDRFSAERLKGVDSTLKIQPAKLEDSAVYLCASSPPGISAGSTIYFGEGSWLTVV.

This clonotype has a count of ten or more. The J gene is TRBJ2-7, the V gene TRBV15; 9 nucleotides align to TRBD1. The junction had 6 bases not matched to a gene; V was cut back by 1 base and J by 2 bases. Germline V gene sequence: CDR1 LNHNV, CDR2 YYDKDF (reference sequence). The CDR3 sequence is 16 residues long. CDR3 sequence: CATSRGLGQGAYEQYF. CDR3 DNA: TGTGCCACCAGCAGAGGCCTGGGACAGGGAGCCTACGAGCAGTACTTC.

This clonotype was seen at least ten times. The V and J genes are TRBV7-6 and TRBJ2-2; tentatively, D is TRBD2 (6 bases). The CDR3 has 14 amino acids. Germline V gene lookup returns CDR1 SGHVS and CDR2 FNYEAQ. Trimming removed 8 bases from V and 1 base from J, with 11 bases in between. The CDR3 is CASLATVNTGELFF. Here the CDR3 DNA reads TGTGCCAGCCTAGCGACAGTGAACACCGGGGAGCTGTTTTTT.

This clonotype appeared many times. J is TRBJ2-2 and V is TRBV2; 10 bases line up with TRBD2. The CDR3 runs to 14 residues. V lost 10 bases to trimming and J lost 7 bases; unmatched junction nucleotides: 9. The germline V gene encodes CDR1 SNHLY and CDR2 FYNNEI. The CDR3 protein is CATRRLAGGGELFF. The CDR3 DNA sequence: TGTGCCACTCGAAGACTAGCGGGCGGCGGGGAGCTGTTTTTT.

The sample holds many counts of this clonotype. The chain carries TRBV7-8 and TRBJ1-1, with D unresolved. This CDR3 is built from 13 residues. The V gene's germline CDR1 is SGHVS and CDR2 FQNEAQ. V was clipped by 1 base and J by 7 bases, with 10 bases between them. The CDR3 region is CASSLVGRNEAFF. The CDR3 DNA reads TGTGCCAGCAGCTTAGTTGGGCGGAATGAAGCTTTCTTT.